This T cell receptor (beta chain) was observed in a study of blood T cell repertoires in COVID-19. Study-wide context: The analysed material was cDNA or gDNA that came from T cells, B-cell-depleted T cells, or PBMCs.

TCRdb's copy holds only in-frame clones and misses some; the assay was immunoSEQ multiplex PCR. The sample holds 150,000 to 200,000 clones; under 90% are singletons and the top ten take more than 3%. Participants were aged roughly 18 to 95 years, lived in 20 to 30 US areas, and enrolled virtually. The study assigned cohorts using participant-reported clinical history. Donors in Cohort 3 who had recovered were those with two negative PCRs, healthcare professional clearance, or resolution of their symptoms. The V end lost 1 base, the J end lost 4 bases, and 10 bases lay between the germline ends. The CDR3 is 15 amino acids. Per germline, CDR1 MNHEY and CDR2 SMNVEV (reference sequence).

The rearrangement joins TRBV27 to TRBJ1-4, with a tentative D call TRBD1 (5 bases). The clonotype was recovered from an older woman who had recovered from COVID-19. Sequenced material: PBMCs or T cells enriched from blood (not recorded which). The CDR3 coding sequence is TGTGCCAGCAGTTTATGGGCAGGGATTAATGAAAAACTGTTTTTT. The encoded protein is CASSLWAGINEKLFF.